One and the same sample provided the 25 T cell receptor beta chains below, sequenced in a study of PD-1 blockade in classical Hodgkin lymphoma. Relapse was seen in all patients after autologous stem cell transplantation, and brentuximab vedotin exposure was variable. Clones were sequenced by immunoSEQ multiplex PCR, and TCRdb holds only the in-frame ones, with some missing. The sample lists 15,000 to 20,000 clones; 75% to 85% were seen once. The specimen comprised peripheral blood mononuclear cells (PBMCs), sampled at baseline. These receptors originate from a human donor with classical Hodgkin lymphoma.

The chain couples TRBV7-3 to TRBJ2-3; D gene ambiguous. Germline V gene data show CDR1 as SGHTA and CDR2 as FQGTGA. The CDR3 length is 14 residues. With 5 bases removed from V and 2 bases from J, the gap between germline ends came to 11 bases. The CDR3 spells CASSPTSLTDTQYF. The CDR3 coding sequence is TGTGCCAGCAGCCCCACCTCTCTCACAGATACGCAGTATTTT.

The chain couples TRBV9 to TRBJ1-1; 7 bases line up with TRBD1. The V and J ends lost 3 bases and 7 bases, in that order; junction bases with no gene match: 6. This CDR3 contains 13 residues. The germline V gene encodes CDR1 SGDLS and CDR2 YYNGEE. Written as DNA, the CDR3 is TGTGCCAGCAGCGCGGGGACAGTCGGTGAAGCTTTCTTT. It is translated as CASSAGTVGEAFF.

This clone was observed a single time. V usage is TRBV7-2 and J usage is TRBJ2-1, with 9 bases lining up with TRBD1. J was trimmed by 7 bases and V by 4 bases; bases with no gene match: 5. CDR1 and CDR2 from the germline V gene are SGHTA and FQGNSA. This CDR3 region has 14 residues. CDR3 bases: TGTGCCAGCAGCTCGACAGGGGGTCTTAATGAGCAGTTCTTC. Amino acid sequence: CASSSTGGLNEQFF.

The J gene is TRBJ2-2, the V gene TRBV4-1, with D possibly being TRBD2 (6 bases). V was cut by 4 bases and J by 0 bases, with 12 bases left in between. The CDR3 covers 16 residues. Germline-derived CDR1 and CDR2 are MGHRA and YSYEKL. CDR3 DNA sequence: TGCGCCAGCAGCCTCGTGACTAGATCGAACACCGGGGAGCTGTTTTTT. The encoded protein is CASSLVTRSNTGELFF.

The chain has TRBV5-1 and TRBJ1-1, with D uncertain. The length of the CDR3 is 13 residues. Germline lookup yields CDR1 SGHRS and CDR2 YFSETQ. The V and J ends lost 0 bases and 3 bases respectively, with 6 bases between them. The chain's CDR3 is CASSLVEDTEAFF. CDR3 in DNA: TGCGCCAGCAGCTTGGTAGAGGACACTGAAGCTTTCTTT.

V and J are TRBV5-1 and TRBJ2-2, with 7 bases matching TRBD1. The CDR3 consists of 15 residues. Per the germline V gene, CDR1 is SGHRS and CDR2 is YFSETQ. J was trimmed by 4 bases and V by 4 bases; bases with no gene match: 7. The CDR3 here is CASSATGASTGELFF. The CDR3 DNA is TGCGCCAGCAGCGCCACAGGGGCGAGCACCGGGGAGCTGTTTTTT.

This chain links TRBV15 with TRBJ2-7; no firm D call. Between the trimmed V and J ends, which lost 0 bases and 7 bases, there was a span of 16 bases. Germline CDR1 reads LNHNV; CDR2 reads YYDKDF (reference sequence). The CDR3 is 15 residues long. This CDR3 is CATSRDGISSGEQYF. CDR3 nucleotides: TGTGCCACCAGCAGAGATGGGATTTCATCTGGGGAGCAGTACTTC.

The chain is built from TRBV6-6 and TRBJ1-3, with TRBD1 matching 12 bases. The CDR3 sequence is 16 residues long. After removal of 5 bases from V and 4 bases from J, the junction contained 6 bases not matched to a gene. Germline CDR1 and CDR2: MNHNY and SVGAGI (reference sequence). CDR3 in DNA: TGTGCCAGCAGTACGACCGGGACAGGGGGCGGAAACACCATATATTTT. It codes for CASSTTGTGGGNTIYF.

This clone was seen a handful of times. The chain couples TRBV19 to TRBJ1-3; D gene unclear. The germline V gene encodes CDR1 LNHDA and CDR2 SQIVND (reference sequence). The CDR3 runs 13 residues. Trimming shortened V by 6 bases and J by 4 bases, and 10 bases separated the two germline ends. CDR3: CASSGFSGNTIYF. Written as DNA, the CDR3 is TGTGCCAGTAGCGGCTTCTCCGGAAACACCATATATTTT.

The chain uses TRBV6-6 and TRBJ2-6; D gene uncertain. The length of the CDR3 is 11 residues. V gave up 6 bases and J gave up 7 bases, with 4 bases separating them. Germline-derived CDR1 and CDR2 are MNHNY and SVGAGI (reference sequence). CDR3 sequence: CASSLANVLTF. CDR3 nucleotide sequence: TGTGCCAGCAGCCTTGCCAACGTCCTGACTTTC.

The count of this clone is one. The rearrangement joins TRBV5-3 to TRBJ2-7; 8 bases match TRBD1. TRBV5-3 is identified as an open reading frame with a role that is uncertain. The CDR3 sequence is 15 residues long. V gave up 8 bases and J gave up 1 base; unmatched junction bases: 11. The CDR3 sequence is CASSQTTGDSYEQYF. The CDR3 DNA sequence: TGTGCCAGCAGCCAGACGACAGGGGATTCCTACGAGCAGTACTTC.

The chain has TRBV5-6 and TRBJ2-7, with a possible D match to TRBD1 (6 bases). Germline V gene data show CDR1 as SGHDT and CDR2 as YYEEEE. V lost 5 bases to trimming and J lost 3 bases, with 27 bases between them. This CDR3 spans 18 amino acids. The DNA for the CDR3 is TGTGCCAGCAGGAAGGGGGTGTTCCTGGGACAATACATCTACGAGCAGTACTTC. It specifies CASRKGVFLGQYIYEQYF.

The chain employs TRBV5-1 and TRBJ1-3; D gene uncertain. Germline V gene data show CDR1 as SGHRS and CDR2 as YFSETQ. This CDR3 region has 14 residues. V lost 4 bases and J lost 2, with 10 bases in between. DNA of the CDR3: TGCGCCAGCAGCCCCCCCGGGACTGGAAACACCATATATTTT. Its protein is CASSPPGTGNTIYF.

The rearrangement links TRBV6-6 to TRBJ1-2, with TRBD1 matching 7 bases. The CDR3 totals 16 residues. In germline, CDR1 is MNHNY, CDR2 SVGAGI (reference sequence). V was pared by 6 bases and J by 0 bases, with 10 bases of the junction left unmatched. CDR3: CASSPRQGPTNYGYTF. The CDR3 DNA sequence: TGTGCCAGCAGCCCAAGACAGGGACCTACTAACTATGGCTACACCTTC.

The rearrangement joins TRBV28 to TRBJ2-7; 9 nucleotides agree with TRBD1. The V gene's germline CDR1 is MDHEN and CDR2 SYDVKM. The CDR3 extends over 16 amino acids. V lost 3 bases to trimming and J lost 3 bases; unmatched junction nucleotides: 9. CDR3 in DNA: TGTGCCAGCAGTTTTTTTGCGGGACAGGGATACTACGAGCAGTACTTC. Its translation is CASSFFAGQGYYEQYF.

The chain is built from TRBV10-3 and TRBJ2-1; possibly TRBD1 for D (6 bases). This CDR3 has 14 residues. Looked up from germline, CDR1 is ENHRY and CDR2 is SYGVKD. V dropped 6 bases and J dropped 6 bases, with 15 bases sitting between them. The CDR3 sequence: CAIRRTDRFNEQFF. CDR3 DNA: TGTGCCATCAGGAGGACCGACAGGTTCAATGAGCAGTTCTTC.

This clone was counted a few times. V usage is TRBV7-2 and J usage is TRBJ2-7, with 11 bases identical to TRBD2. Germline loops: CDR1 SGHTA, CDR2 FQGNSA. The CDR3 runs to 14 residues. Trimming cost V 5 bases and J 5 bases; bases outside gene matches: 5. The CDR3 DNA reads as TGTGCCAGCAGCCCACTAGCGGGAGTCCACGAGCAGTACTTC. Amino acid sequence: CASSPLAGVHEQYF.

The CDR3 is CASSPGDGLYPLHF. Written as DNA, the CDR3 is TGTGCCAGCAGTCCCGGTGACGGGCTTTATCCCCTCCACTTT. The chain has TRBV28 and TRBJ1-6; D call uncertain. The length of the CDR3 is 14 residues. Trimming cost V 5 bases and J 13 bases, with 18 bases left between them. CDR1 MDHEN and CDR2 SYDVKM come from the germline V gene.

The CDR3 loop is CASSQEVVRIYSNQPQHF. In nucleotides, the CDR3 is TGCGCCAGCAGCCAAGAGGTAGTAAGGATTTATAGCAATCAGCCCCAGCATTTT. The rearrangement uses TRBV4-3 and TRBJ1-5; no definite D call. V lost 0 bases and J lost 0, with 15 bases in between. This CDR3 spans 18 amino acids. Germline-derived CDR1 and CDR2 are LGHNA and YSLEER.

This clone has just a few counts. V and J are TRBV30 and TRBJ1-5; 8 bases align to TRBD1. This CDR3 contains 16 residues. Germline V lookup: CDR1 GTSNPN, CDR2 SVGIG (reference sequence). V was pared by 1 base and J by 7 bases, with 12 bases of the junction left unmatched. The CDR3 is CAWSGQGTTVWQPQHF. CDR3 bases: TGTGCCTGGAGTGGACAGGGGACGACGGTGTGGCAGCCCCAGCATTTT.

For the CDR3, the DNA is TGTGCCAGCAGCGGGACTGAATACAATGAGCAGTTCTTC. This gives the protein CASSGTEYNEQFF. The chain has TRBV9 and TRBJ2-1, with D possibly being TRBD2 (5 bases). The CDR3 is 13 amino acids. Trimming took 3 bases from V and 4 from J, leaving 8 bases between them. Germline V gene data show CDR1 as SGDLS and CDR2 as YYNGEE.

This sequence joins TRBV2 and TRBJ2-1, with 9 bases matching TRBD1. With 6 bases clipped from V and 1 base from J, the junction kept 13 bases outside the gene matches. CDR3 size: 18 residues. CDR1 is SNHLY and CDR2 is FYNNEI in the germline V gene. The CDR3 DNA follows: TGTGCCAGCAGCCTGGACAGGGGAGGATCGAGATCCTACAATGAGCAGTTCTTC. As protein: CASSLDRGGSRSYNEQFF.

The CDR3 loop is CASRKGAYEQYF. CDR3 coding DNA: TGTGCCAGCAGGAAAGGGGCCTACGAGCAGTACTTC. The rearrangement uses TRBV28 and TRBJ2-7; weak D call: TRBD1 (5 bases). Germline V gene data show CDR1 as MDHEN and CDR2 as SYDVKM. Between the trimmed V and J ends, which lost 6 bases and 2 bases, there was a span of 8 bases. The CDR3 contains 12 residues.

The rearrangement uses TRBV13 and TRBJ1-5, with D uncertain. V lost 5 bases, J lost 6 bases, and 8 bases lay in between. Germline-derived CDR1 and CDR2 are PRHDT and FYEKMQ (reference sequence). The CDR3 loop spans 12 amino acids. The CDR3, as DNA: TGTGCCAGCAGCCAAGGCCGTCAGCCCCAGCATTTT. Translating it yields CASSQGRQPQHF.

The chain combines TRBV28 with TRBJ1-2; D is uncertain. The CDR3 has 10 amino acids. CDR1 MDHEN and CDR2 SYDVKM come from the germline V gene. V was clipped by 9 bases and J by 7 bases, with 9 bases between them. CDR3 nucleotide sequence: TGTGCCAGTTATGCGGCTGGCTACACCTTC. This gives the protein CASYAAGYTF.